This T cell receptor beta chain is from a study of blood T cell repertoires in COVID-19. Generated by immunoSEQ multiplex PCR, the TCRdb table keeps only in-frame clones and is missing some. Among about 190,000 clones, roughly 90% were seen once, and the ten largest hold approximately 6.7%. The CDR3 has 14 residues. Trimming shortened V by 1 base and J by 7 bases, and 13 bases separated the two germline ends. CDR1 and CDR2 from the germline V gene are SGHTA and FQGNSA. The sequenced sample was peripheral blood. The source is a middle-aged man with acute or convalescent COVID-19. The gene calls are TRBV7-2 and TRBJ2-5, with a tentative D call TRBD2 (5 bases). CDR3 coding DNA: TGTGCCAGCAGCTTAGGATTGAACGAGGGGACCCAGTACTTC. It codes for CASSLGLNEGTQYF.